These 18 T cell receptor beta chains share one sample of origin, sequenced in a study of CD8 T cells in ankylosing spondylitis. Broader study findings: One TCR beta motif, made up of roughly eight highly homologous variants, appeared characteristic of ankylosing spondylitis blood.

TCRdb reprocessed the 5' RACE reads via MiXCR and lists one record per CDR3 protein. The sample contains around 770,000 distinct CDR3 sequences, approximately 10% of which appear only once. No cognate antigen is known for these TCRs. The material sequenced was blood, either unsorted or a sorted T cell fraction (not recorded which). The receptor source for this set is a male donor with ankylosing spondylitis.

The J gene is TRBJ1-6, the V gene TRBV20-1; TRBD1 might be the D (5 bases). The germline gives CDR1 DFQATT, CDR2 SNEGSKA (reference sequence). This CDR3 has 13 amino acids. The ends were cut back, 3 bases at V and 7 bases at J, with 10 bases in the middle. CDR3 in DNA: TGCAGTGCTAGTGTCAGGGCAAATTCACCCCTCCACTTT. Its protein is CSASVRANSPLHF.

This clonotype came up a few times. The J gene is TRBJ2-7, the V gene TRBV4-2; TRBD1 agrees at 7 bases. CDR3 length: 15 amino acids. Germline values: CDR1 LGHNA, CDR2 YNFKEQ. V lost 2 bases, J lost 3 bases, and 7 bases stayed unmatched. DNA for the CDR3: TGTGCCAGCAGCCAATTACAGGGGTTTGACTACGAGCAGTACTTC. This gives the protein CASSQLQGFDYEQYF.

This chain uses TRBV20-1 with TRBJ2-1; 7 positions agree with TRBD1. CDR1 DFQATT and CDR2 SNEGSKA come from the germline V gene (reference sequence). Germline trimming cut 0 bases from V and 3 bases from J; bases unmatched to any gene: 2. This CDR3 has 14 residues. CDR3 DNA: TGCAGTGCTAGAGATCGACAGGGCTACAATGAGCAGTTCTTC. Translation: CSARDRQGYNEQFF.

The chain recombines TRBV15 with TRBJ1-4, with TRBD1 matching 9 bases. CDR1 is LNHNV, CDR2 YYDKDF, per germline (reference sequence). Trimming removed 3 bases from V and 7 bases from J; junction bases left unmatched: 6. This CDR3 region has 15 residues. CDR3 in amino acids: CATSSPTGGVEKLFF. The DNA for the CDR3 is TGTGCCACCAGCAGTCCGACAGGGGGAGTTGAAAAACTGTTTTTT.

The chain uses TRBV4-2 and TRBJ1-2; TRBD1 matches at 9 bases. Trimming removed 2 bases from V and 2 bases from J; junction bases left unmatched: 3. This CDR3 comprises 15 residues. Germline V lookup: CDR1 LGHNA, CDR2 YNFKEQ. CDR3 loop: CASSQSGTGNYGYTF. CDR3 DNA sequence: TGTGCCAGCAGCCAATCCGGGACAGGGAACTATGGCTACACCTTC.

This clonotype was counted at least ten times. The rearrangement uses TRBV9 and TRBJ2-1, with TRBD1 identical over 7 bases. This CDR3 has 14 residues. J lost 2 bases, V lost 3 bases, and 2 bases had no gene match. CDR1 and CDR2 (germline): SGDLS, YYNGEE. Here the CDR3 DNA reads TGTGCCAGCAGCGGAGGGGGCGCCTACAATGAGCAGTTCTTC. Protein product: CASSGGGAYNEQFF.

This chain links TRBV7-9 with TRBJ1-2; 7 nucleotides match TRBD1. Per the germline V gene, CDR1 is SEHNR and CDR2 is FQNEAQ (reference sequence). The CDR3 loop spans 16 amino acids. Unmatched junction bases numbered 13, after V lost 4 bases and J lost 5 bases. The CDR3 coding sequence is TGTGCCAGCAGCTCAATCCGGACAGGCCCAGGGTATGGCTACACCTTC. Its translation: CASSSIRTGPGYGYTF.

This clonotype was picked up a small number of times. The chain joins TRBV20-1 to TRBJ2-1; tentatively, D is TRBD1 or TRBD2 (6 bases each). Germline V gene lookup returns CDR1 DFQATT and CDR2 SNEGSKA (reference sequence). With 4 bases removed from V and 9 bases from J, the gap between germline ends came to 16 bases. CDR3 size: 13 residues. CDR3 loop: CSAIRGVGAEQFF. CDR3 bases: TGCAGTGCTATACGCGGGGTGGGGGCTGAGCAGTTCTTC.

This clonotype showed up just a few times. The rearrangement links TRBV4-2 to TRBJ2-6, with D unclear. V lost 0 bases to trimming and J lost 1 base, with 7 bases between them. This CDR3 contains 16 residues. Germline CDR1 LGHNA, CDR2 YNFKEQ. The CDR3 protein is CASSQDRSSGANVLTF. The DNA of the CDR3 is TGTGCCAGCAGCCAAGATCGTTCTTCTGGGGCCAACGTCCTGACTTTC.

This clonotype came up a few times. The chain links TRBV27 to TRBJ2-1; D remains unclear. This CDR3 has 14 residues. Trimming pared 3 bases from V and 7 bases from J, leaving 13 bases between. Per the germline V gene, CDR1 is MNHEY and CDR2 is SMNVEV (reference sequence). The CDR3 DNA sequence: TGTGCCAGCAGTTTTCTGGGCGTTGGGAATGAGCAGTTCTTC. Translated: CASSFLGVGNEQFF.

This chain links TRBV6-2 or TRBV6-3 with TRBJ1-2, with 8 bases matching TRBD1. The CDR3 runs 14 residues. The V gene's germline CDR1 is MNHEY and CDR2 SVGEGT. Trimming took 6 bases from V and 2 from J; bases not matched to a gene: 5. The CDR3 protein is CASRHGQGNYGYTF. CDR3 nucleotide sequence: TGTGCCAGCAGACACGGACAGGGCAACTATGGCTACACCTTC.

This clonotype came up many times. The rearrangement uses TRBV7-2 and TRBJ2-7, with a tentative D call TRBD2 (5 bases). CDR1 is SGHTA and CDR2 is FQGNSA in the germline V gene. Trimming shortened V by 3 bases and J by 0 bases, and 6 bases separated the two germline ends. The CDR3 consists of 13 residues. The CDR3 nucleotides read TGTGCCAGCAGCTTCCTAGCCTCCTACGAGCAGTACTTC. It yields the protein CASSFLASYEQYF.

V usage is TRBV19 and J usage is TRBJ2-7, with 8 bases matching TRBD2. J lost 2 bases, V lost 6 bases, and 6 bases had no gene match. CDR1 is LNHDA and CDR2 is SQIVND in the germline V gene (reference sequence). The CDR3 extends over 14 amino acids. The CDR3 bases are TGTGCCAGTAGAGTTAGCGGGACGACCTACGAGCAGTACTTC. Its translation is CASRVSGTTYEQYF.

This clonotype was observed many times. The chain employs TRBV12-3 or TRBV12-4 and TRBJ2-1, with 12 nucleotides matching TRBD1. The ends lost 6 bases at V and 8 bases at J; junction bases unmatched: 8. The length of the CDR3 is 15 residues. The DNA for the CDR3 is TGTGCCAGCAGCACCGGGACAGGGGGCTTACATGAGCAGTTCTTC. Its translation: CASSTGTGGLHEQFF.

The chain is built from TRBV6-1 and TRBJ2-1; 9 bases map to TRBD2. Trimming removed 4 bases from V and 8 bases from J; junction bases left unmatched: 12. Germline CDR1 MNHNS, CDR2 SASEGT. This CDR3 has 16 amino acids. This CDR3 reads CASSALPGLAIYEQFF. CDR3 DNA: TGTGCCAGCAGTGCCCTACCGGGACTAGCCATCTATGAGCAGTTCTTC.

In this sample, this clonotype turned up a few times. The V gene is TRBV6-2 or TRBV6-3, the J gene TRBJ2-7; 14 positions match TRBD2. CDR3 size: 16 residues. Trimming cost V 6 bases and J 5 bases; bases outside gene matches: 9. From germline, CDR1 is MNHEY and CDR2 SVGEGT. The chain's CDR3 is CASSFRTSGRTHEQYF. CDR3 DNA sequence: TGTGCCAGCAGCTTCCGGACTAGCGGGAGGACCCACGAGCAGTACTTC.

This clonotype was detected a few times. The chain couples TRBV20-1 to TRBJ1-2; TRBD1 matches 7 bases. This CDR3 spans 13 amino acids. Germline V gene lookup returns CDR1 DFQATT and CDR2 SNEGSKA (reference sequence). J gave up 4 bases and V 2 bases, and 4 bases lay outside the gene matches. The CDR3 sequence: CSARRDRSYGYTF. CDR3 DNA sequence: TGCAGTGCTAGAAGGGACAGATCCTATGGCTACACCTTC.

The chain employs TRBV7-2 and TRBJ2-2; D ambiguous. This CDR3 is 14 amino acids long. V lost 3 bases and J 1 base, leaving 6 bases between the germline ends. The germline V gene encodes CDR1 SGHTA and CDR2 FQGNSA. CDR3 bases: TGTGCCAGCAGCTTGAATTGGAACACCGGGGAGCTGTTTTTT. Its protein product is CASSLNWNTGELFF.